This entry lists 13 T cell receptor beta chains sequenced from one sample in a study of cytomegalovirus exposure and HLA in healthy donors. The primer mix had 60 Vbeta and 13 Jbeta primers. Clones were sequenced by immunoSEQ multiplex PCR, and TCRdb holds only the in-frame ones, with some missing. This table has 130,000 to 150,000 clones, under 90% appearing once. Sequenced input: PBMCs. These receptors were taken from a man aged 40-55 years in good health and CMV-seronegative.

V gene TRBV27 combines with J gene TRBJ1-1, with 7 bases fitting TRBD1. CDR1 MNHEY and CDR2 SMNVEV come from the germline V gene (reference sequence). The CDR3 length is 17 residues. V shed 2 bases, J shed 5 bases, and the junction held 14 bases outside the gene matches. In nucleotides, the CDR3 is TGTGCCAGCAGTTTAAGGGACAGACCCCTCATGGGAACTGAAGCTTTCTTT. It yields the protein CASSLRDRPLMGTEAFF.

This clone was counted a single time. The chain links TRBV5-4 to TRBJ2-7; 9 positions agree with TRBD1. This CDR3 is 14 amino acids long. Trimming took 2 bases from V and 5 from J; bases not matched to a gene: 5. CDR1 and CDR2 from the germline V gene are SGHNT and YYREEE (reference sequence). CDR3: CASSFGQGRNEQYF. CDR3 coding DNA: TGTGCCAGCAGCTTCGGACAGGGGAGGAACGAGCAGTACTTC.

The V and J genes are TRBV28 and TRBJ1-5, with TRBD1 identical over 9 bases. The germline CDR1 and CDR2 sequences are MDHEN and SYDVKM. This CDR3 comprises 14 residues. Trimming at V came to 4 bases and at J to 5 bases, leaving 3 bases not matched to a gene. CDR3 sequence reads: CASSYYRGHQPQHF. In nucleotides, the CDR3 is TGTGCCAGCAGTTATTACAGGGGGCATCAGCCCCAGCATTTT.

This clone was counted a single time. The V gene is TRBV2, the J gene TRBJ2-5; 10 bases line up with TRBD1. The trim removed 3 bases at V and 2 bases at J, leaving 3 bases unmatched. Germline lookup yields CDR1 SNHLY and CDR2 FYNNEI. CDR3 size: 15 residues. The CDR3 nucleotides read TGTGCCAGCAGTGACGTGGGACAGGGGCAAGAGACCCAGTACTTC. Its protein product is CASSDVGQGQETQYF.

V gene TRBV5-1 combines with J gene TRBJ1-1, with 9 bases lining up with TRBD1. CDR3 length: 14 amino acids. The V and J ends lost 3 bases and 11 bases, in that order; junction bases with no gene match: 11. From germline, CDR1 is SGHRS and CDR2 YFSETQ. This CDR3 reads CASSSAGTGSLAFF. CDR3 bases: TGCGCCAGCAGCTCGGCCGGGACAGGGAGTCTCGCTTTCTTT. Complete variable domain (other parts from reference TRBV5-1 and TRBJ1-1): KAGVTQTPRYLIKTRGQQVTLSCSPISGHRSVSWYQQTPGQGLQFLFEYFSETQRNKGNFPGRFSGRQFSNSRSEMNVSTLELGDSALYLCASSSAGTGSLAFFGQGTRLTVV.

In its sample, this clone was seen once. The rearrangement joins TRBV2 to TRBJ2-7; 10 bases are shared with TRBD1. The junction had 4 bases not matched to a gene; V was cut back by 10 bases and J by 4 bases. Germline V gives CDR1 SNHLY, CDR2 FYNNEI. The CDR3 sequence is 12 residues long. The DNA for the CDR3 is TGTGCCACCGACAGGGGGCAATACGAGCAGTACTTC. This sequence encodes CATDRGQYEQYF.

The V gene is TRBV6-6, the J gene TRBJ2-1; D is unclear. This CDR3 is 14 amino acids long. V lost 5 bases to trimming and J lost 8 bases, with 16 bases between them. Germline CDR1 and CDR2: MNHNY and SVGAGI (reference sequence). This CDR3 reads CASSKLGSADEQFF. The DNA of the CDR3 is TGTGCCAGCAGTAAGCTCGGGTCTGCCGATGAGCAGTTCTTC.

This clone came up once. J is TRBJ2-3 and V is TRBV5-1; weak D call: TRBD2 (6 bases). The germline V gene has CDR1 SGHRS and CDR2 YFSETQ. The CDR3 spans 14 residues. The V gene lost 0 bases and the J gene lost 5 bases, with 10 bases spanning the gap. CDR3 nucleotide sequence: TGCGCCAGCAGCTTGGACTGGGGGGTAGATACGCAGTATTTT. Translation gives CASSLDWGVDTQYF.

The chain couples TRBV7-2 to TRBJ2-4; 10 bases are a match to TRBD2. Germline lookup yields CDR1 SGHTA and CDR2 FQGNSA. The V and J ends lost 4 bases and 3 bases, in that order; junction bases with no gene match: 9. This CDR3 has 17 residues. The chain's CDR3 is CASSSPSGGMVKNIQYF. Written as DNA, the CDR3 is TGTGCCAGCAGCTCGCCTAGCGGGGGAATGGTCAAAAACATTCAGTACTTC.

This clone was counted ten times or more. Written as DNA, the CDR3 is TGTGCCAGCAGCCTCTGGACAGGGGCGAATCAGCCCCAGCATTTT. Amino acid sequence: CASSLWTGANQPQHF. The V and J genes are TRBV5-6 and TRBJ1-5, with 9 positions matching TRBD1. This CDR3 is built from 15 residues. With V trimmed by 4 bases and J by 4 bases, 6 bases remained unmatched. Germline V CDR1 and CDR2: SGHDT, YYEEEE.

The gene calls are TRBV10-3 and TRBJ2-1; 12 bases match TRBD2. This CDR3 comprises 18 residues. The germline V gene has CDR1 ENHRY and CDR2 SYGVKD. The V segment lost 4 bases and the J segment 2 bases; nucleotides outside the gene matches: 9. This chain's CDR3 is CAISGTSGVSVAYNEQFF. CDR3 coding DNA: TGTGCCATCAGTGGGACTAGCGGGGTCTCCGTGGCCTACAATGAGCAGTTCTTC.

The CDR3 loop reads CASSPGGTATTLGGYTF. CDR3 in DNA: TGCGCCAGCAGCCCTGGAGGGACAGCCACCACCCTTGGTGGCTACACCTTC. The V call is TRBV5-1, the J call TRBJ1-2; TRBD1 matches at 7 bases. CDR1 and CDR2 (germline): SGHRS, YFSETQ. This CDR3 is built from 17 residues. Trimming at V came to 4 bases and at J to 7 bases, leaving 19 bases not matched to a gene.

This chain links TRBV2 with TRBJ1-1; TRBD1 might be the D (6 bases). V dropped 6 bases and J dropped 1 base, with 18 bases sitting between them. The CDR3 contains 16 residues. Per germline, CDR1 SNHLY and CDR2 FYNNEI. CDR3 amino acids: CASREYTGSGNTEAFF. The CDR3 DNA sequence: TGTGCCAGCAGGGAGTATACAGGGTCGGGGAACACTGAAGCTTTCTTT.